This section outlines one T cell receptor (beta chain) sequence together with its context. This entry comes from a study of PD-L1 blockade in urothelial cancer. The sample's time point: pretreatment peripheral blood. Method: immunoSEQ multiplex PCR; TCRdb's copy keeps in-frame clones and lacks some. The sample includes about 93,000 clones, 90% of them seen just once. This material consisted of PBMCs, taken around atezolizumab (anti-PD-L1) treatment. The TCR comes from a man in his sixties with urothelial cancer.

The CDR3 nucleotides are TGCAGCGACCAAACCCTGGGACTACAAGAGACCCAGTACTTC. This gives the protein CSDQTLGLQETQYF. This chain links TRBV29-1 with TRBJ2-5; 7 positions agree with TRBD2. V was pared by 7 bases and J by 2 bases, with 10 bases of the junction left unmatched. This CDR3 comprises 14 residues. Per germline, CDR1 SQVTM and CDR2 ANQGSEA.